The clone carrying this TCR beta chain has more than one count but fewer than ten. Its specificity is unknown. The data were obtained in a study of identical twins. The germline V and J ends were trimmed by 5 bases and 4 bases, with 16 bases remaining between them. The germline V gene has CDR1 MGHDK and CDR2 SYGVNS. The CDR3 has 15 amino acids. Study results and caveats: One should note that invariant MAIT and iNKT cells could partly confound zero-insertion analyses.

Template switching introduced a universal primer site, and the cDNA bore unique molecular identifiers. TCRdb fed the 5' RACE reads into MiXCR, producing one record per CDR3 protein. This table holds fewer than 900,000 distinct CDR3 sequences, around a sixth found once. These records were also assigned to another study, of T cells expressing NK-cell markers. From that second work: Repertoires of TCR beta were obtained from T cells sorted as CD3+CD56+NKG2C+, CD3+CD56+NKG2C- and CD3+CD56-NKG2C+.

The sequence was obtained from a woman between 18 and 29 years old in good health. What was sequenced was PBMCs. The chain links TRBV25-1 to TRBJ2-3; D is unclear. CDR3 bases: TGTGCCAGCAGTAACGCCCGGACGGACGCAGATACGCAGTATTTT. It is translated as CASSNARTDADTQYF.